Shown below are 9 T cell receptor beta chains from a single sample sequenced in a study of Graves' ophthalmopathy and Graves' hyperthyroidism. For repertoire sequencing, the TCR beta CDR3 regions were amplified from RNA transcripts. Following a first-round RT-PCR that used HTBI primers, a second-round multiplex PCR was carried out. TCRdb re-called the multiplex PCR reads through MiXCR, storing one row per CDR3 protein. The data show just over 600,000 distinct CDR3 sequences, about a fifth seen once. Source material: peripheral blood. These receptors were collected from a woman younger than 30 with stable Graves' hyperthyroidism. Some clones in this sample may be carry-over from other donors' samples.

This clonotype was picked up many times. The chain combines TRBV2 with TRBJ2-5; TRBD1 matches 9 bases. The CDR3 contains 17 residues. The germline gives CDR1 SNHLY, CDR2 FYNNEI. V trimming: 5 bases; J trimming: 6 bases; junction bases outside the gene matches: 16. This chain's CDR3 is CASSRLPGQGVSKTQYF. For the CDR3, the DNA is TGTGCCAGCAGTCGTCTCCCGGGACAGGGAGTTTCGAAGACCCAGTACTTC. Full variable domain (remainder filled in from reference TRBV2 and TRBJ2-5): EPEVTQTPSHQVTQMGQEVILRCVPISNHLYFYWYRQILGQKVEFLVSFYNNEISEKSEIFDDQFSVERPDGSNFTLKIRSTKLEDSAMYFCASSRLPGQGVSKTQYFGPGTRLLVL.

This clonotype was recorded many times. V gene TRBV6-5 combines with J gene TRBJ1-2; 7 positions match TRBD1. V was clipped by 4 bases and J by 0 bases; unmatched bases: 5. Germline CDR1 is MNHEY and CDR2 is SVGAGI. This CDR3 region has 15 residues. CDR3: CASSSGTAANYGYTF. CDR3 nucleotide sequence: TGTGCCAGCAGTTCAGGGACAGCAGCTAACTATGGCTACACCTTC.

Ten or more counts support this clonotype. This rearrangement joins TRBV15 to TRBJ1-2; D ambiguous. The V gene's germline CDR1 is LNHNV and CDR2 YYDKDF (reference sequence). CDR3 length: 17 residues. Deletions cut 0 bases from V and 6 bases from J, with 20 bases between. CDR3 residues: CATSRERSPAPSDGYTF. In nucleotides, the CDR3 is TGTGCCACCAGCAGAGAGCGCAGCCCCGCTCCCTCAGATGGCTACACCTTC.

The chain employs TRBV28 and TRBJ2-7; no firm D call. The CDR3 consists of 14 residues. The V end was cut by 8 bases, the J end by 2 bases, with 16 bases between. Germline V gene data show CDR1 as MDHEN and CDR2 as SYDVKM. The CDR3 bases are TGTGCCAGCCTGAAGACATTATCAACCTACGAGCAGTACTTC. Its translation is CASLKTLSTYEQYF.

This clonotype has just a few counts. This sequence joins TRBV20-1 and TRBJ2-5; perhaps TRBD1 as D (9 bases). This CDR3 spans 16 amino acids. Germline-derived CDR1 and CDR2 are DFQATT and SNEGSKA (reference sequence). The V gene lost 3 bases and the J gene lost 4 bases, with 21 bases spanning the gap. CDR3 coding DNA: TGCAGTGCTAGTATAGCGGGGACAGGGTTCGGAGAGACCCAGTACTTC. This encodes CSASIAGTGFGETQYF.

This clonotype has at least ten counts. At one of its ends the junction is not consistent with the germline gene, which may arise from a read error. The chain links TRBV12-3 or TRBV12-4 to TRBJ2-4; D is uncertain. The CDR3 contains 13 residues. The CDR3 sequence: CASRPGPSNIKYF. The CDR3 nucleotides are TGTGCCAGCAGACCAGGTCCCTCAAACATTAAGTACTTC.

The sample holds many counts of this clonotype. The chain links TRBV30 to TRBJ1-2, with a weak D call TRBD1 (6 bases). The ends were cut back, 6 bases at V and 4 bases at J, with 18 bases in the middle. Germline V lookup: CDR1 GTSNPN, CDR2 SVGIG (reference sequence). CDR3 length: 14 residues. CDR3 protein: CACPRGGGGYGYTF. Written as DNA, the CDR3 is TGTGCCTGCCCTAGAGGCGGGGGCGGCTATGGCTACACCTTC.

This clonotype was detected many times. The chain employs TRBV7-6 and TRBJ2-2; 7 positions match TRBD2. Trimming cost V 2 bases and J 0 bases; bases outside gene matches: 9. The CDR3 sequence is 18 residues long. Germline V gene data show CDR1 as SGHVS and CDR2 as FNYEAQ. CDR3 loop: CASSLRGREGPNTGELFF. The CDR3 nucleotides are TGTGCCAGCAGCTTACGAGGGAGGGAGGGACCGAACACCGGGGAGCTGTTTTTT.

This clonotype was seen at least ten times. The genes are TRBV2 and TRBJ2-5; possible D gene TRBD2, 6 bases. V was pared by 7 bases and J by 5 bases, with 8 bases between. The CDR3 length is 11 residues. From germline, CDR1 is SNHLY and CDR2 FYNNEI. The CDR3 DNA sequence: TGTGCCAGCAAGGCGGGGGAGACCCAGTACTTC. Residues: CASKAGETQYF.